The 16 T cell receptor beta chains below were found in one sample sequenced in a study of CD8+ T cells in alopecia areata. After isolation, RNA underwent reverse transcription to generate cDNA as the sequencing template. Assay used: immunoSEQ multiplex PCR; TCRdb lists only in-frame clones, some missing. This sample has fewer than 250,000 clones, with 40% to 55% found just once. Specified treatment: oral pan-JAK inhibitor, 5-10 mg twice daily. The sequencing here drew on CD4+ T cells sorted from blood, taken between weeks 36 and 40, from a patient treated with tofacitinib. Every receptor here comes from a human donor with alopecia areata.

This clone was recorded a few times. This chain links TRBV29-1 with TRBJ1-2; 9 bases line up with TRBD1. V lost 5 bases, J lost 10 bases, and 8 bases stayed unmatched. The CDR3 has 12 residues. Germline lookup yields CDR1 SQVTM and CDR2 ANQGSEA. In nucleotides, the CDR3 is TGCAGCGTTACTTCGGACAGGGGCGACTACACCTTC. This gives the protein CSVTSDRGDYTF.

The sample holds a few counts of this clone. Other DNA sequences from this sample encode an identical CDR3 as well. V is TRBV11-1 and J is TRBJ2-5; the D is unclear. Trimming took off 3 bases at V and 1 base at J, with 6 bases between the two ends. The germline V gene has CDR1 SGHAT and CDR2 FQDESV (reference sequence). This CDR3 comprises 13 residues. CDR3 sequence (DNA): TGTGCCAGCAGCTTCGGCAGCCAAGAGACCCAGTACTTC. This codes for CASSFGSQETQYF.

The chain links TRBV14 to TRBJ1-3, with D unclear. With 4 bases removed from V and 2 bases from J, the gap between germline ends came to 12 bases. Germline values: CDR1 SGHDN, CDR2 FVKESK. This CDR3 has 15 residues. CDR3 protein: CASSPQPPPGNTIYF. The CDR3 bases are TGTGCCAGCAGCCCTCAACCTCCCCCTGGAAACACCATATATTTT.

The chain combines TRBV5-1 with TRBJ2-3; TRBD2 aligns across 14 bases. CDR3 size: 18 residues. The germline gives CDR1 SGHRS, CDR2 YFSETQ. V gave up 5 bases and J gave up 4 bases; unmatched junction bases: 12. The CDR3: CASRRLAGGPPTPDTQYF. The CDR3 region has the DNA TGCGCCAGCAGAAGACTAGCGGGAGGGCCCCCTACACCAGATACGCAGTATTTT.

CDR3 coding DNA: TGCAGCGCCAGAAGGGGGAGGCGTACTGAAGCTTTCTTT. Amino acids: CSARRGRRTEAFF. The rearrangement uses TRBV29-1 and TRBJ1-1; a possible D gene is TRBD1 (6 bases). V was trimmed by 7 bases and J by 5 bases, leaving 17 bases between them. The CDR3 loop spans 13 amino acids. Germline V gene sequence: CDR1 SQVTM, CDR2 ANQGSEA.

This chain uses TRBV7-2 with TRBJ2-5, with TRBD2 as a possible D gene (5 bases). V was clipped by 1 base and J by 2 bases, with 17 bases between them. The CDR3 totals 17 residues. CDR1 and CDR2 (germline): SGHTA, FQGNSA. The CDR3: CASSLGPLSGGQETQYF. The CDR3 region has the DNA TGTGCCAGCAGCTTAGGACCCCTAAGCGGTGGACAAGAGACCCAGTACTTC. The full variable domain, completed using reference TRBV7-2 and TRBJ2-5, is GAGVSQSPSNKVTEKGKDVELRCDPISGHTALYWYRQSLGQGLEFLIYFQGNSAPDKSGLPSDRFSAERTGGSVSTLTIQRTQQEDSAVYLCASSLGPLSGGQETQYFGPGTRLLVL.

The chain has TRBV5-4 and TRBJ1-1; TRBD1 matches at 10 bases. Germline-derived CDR1 and CDR2 are SGHNT and YYREEE (reference sequence). The CDR3 spans 14 residues. The J segment lost 6 bases and the V segment lost 3 bases, leaving 5 bases of the junction unmatched. CDR3 DNA: TGTGCCAGCAGCTACGGACAGGGGGAAGCTGAAGCTTTCTTT. It yields the protein CASSYGQGEAEAFF.

This clone was observed a handful of times. The V call is TRBV7-9, the J call TRBJ2-1; the match to TRBD2 covers 8 bases. Germline lookup yields CDR1 SEHNR and CDR2 FQNEAQ (reference sequence). The CDR3 is 17 residues long. The junction had 12 bases not matched to a gene; V was cut back by 5 bases and J by 3 bases. The CDR3 DNA follows: TGTGCCAGCAGCGCCGCTCGGGGGACTAGTAACTACAATGAGCAGTTCTTC. It translates to CASSAARGTSNYNEQFF.

J is TRBJ1-1 and V is TRBV2, with a possible D match to TRBD1 (6 bases). This CDR3 is built from 13 residues. The ends were cut back, 8 bases at V and 4 bases at J, with 14 bases in the middle. Germline V CDR1 and CDR2: SNHLY, FYNNEI. The CDR3: CASATGRSTEAFF. Written as DNA, the CDR3 is TGTGCCAGCGCTACAGGGCGAAGCACTGAAGCTTTCTTT.

Many counts were recorded for this clone. The chain couples TRBV21-1 to TRBJ2-7; TRBD2, the table's D call, lacks a check against the DNA. TRBV21-1 is tagged as a pseudogene. The CDR3 contains 19 residues. This CDR3 is CASSKGTQRWSAGDYEQYF. CDR3 in DNA: TGTGCCAGCAGCAAAGGGACTCAACGTTGGTCGGCGGGAGACTACGAGCAGTACTTC.

This rearrangement joins TRBV7-6 to TRBJ2-1; TRBD2 agrees at 9 bases. The CDR3 extends over 14 amino acids. Germline V gene lookup returns CDR1 SGHVS and CDR2 FNYEAQ. With V trimmed by 3 bases and J by 6 bases, 3 bases remained unmatched. CDR3 DNA sequence: TGTGCCAGCAGCTTCTTGACTAGCGGCAATGAGCAGTTCTTC. Encoded protein: CASSFLTSGNEQFF.

This clone was observed a handful of times. The rearrangement uses TRBV21-1 and TRBJ2-3; whether TRBD2, the table's D call, matches the DNA was not checked. TRBV21-1 is described as a pseudogene. The CDR3 is made up of 15 amino acids. The DNA of the CDR3 is TGTGCCAGCAGCAAGGGAGGGCTTGGCACAGATACGCAGTATTTT. Translation: CASSKGGLGTDTQYF.

This chain joins TRBV9 and TRBJ2-3, with D possibly matching TRBD1 (5 bases). Between the trimmed V and J ends, which lost 0 bases and 2 bases, there was a span of 13 bases. The CDR3 extends over 16 amino acids. Germline V gene lookup returns CDR1 SGDLS and CDR2 YYNGEE. This CDR3 is CASSVGGRVSTDTQYF. CDR3 coding DNA: TGTGCCAGCAGCGTAGGTGGCAGGGTTTCCACAGATACGCAGTATTTT. The full variable domain, completed using reference TRBV9 and TRBJ2-3, is DSGVTQTPKHLITATGQRVTLRCSPRSGDLSVYWYQQSLDQGLQFLIQYYNGEERAKGNILERFSAQQFPDLHSELNLSSLELGDSALYFCASSVGGRVSTDTQYFGPGTRLTVL.

The rearrangement joins TRBV23-1 to TRBJ2-5; 7 positions match TRBD2. TRBV23-1 is identified as an open reading frame with a role that is uncertain. The CDR3 consists of 13 residues. V lost 3 bases and J lost 6; bases outside the gene matches: 4. DNA of the CDR3: TGCGCCAGCAGTCAGCCGGGAGGAAAGACCCAGTACTTC. It yields the protein CASSQPGGKTQYF.

This clone was detected only a few times. The chain joins TRBV18 to TRBJ2-1, with D tentatively TRBD2 (5 bases). Germline-derived CDR1 and CDR2 are KGHSH and LQKENI. The CDR3 has 16 residues. Trimming removed 8 bases from V and 4 bases from J, with 21 bases in between. Here the CDR3 DNA reads TGTGCCAGCCAAGGGAGTGTAAGTACACCTTACAATGAGCAGTTCTTC. Protein sequence: CASQGSVSTPYNEQFF.

CDR3 coding DNA: TGTGCCAGCAGTTTCCCCGGCGCGCAGCCCCAGCATTTT. This gives the protein CASSFPGAQPQHF. The chain has TRBV28 and TRBJ1-5; unclear D gene. There are 13 residues in the CDR3. CDR1 MDHEN and CDR2 SYDVKM come from the germline V gene. V was trimmed by 3 bases and J by 7 bases, leaving 10 bases between them.